This is a list of T cell receptor beta chains from one sample in a study of T-cell reconstitution after alpha-beta-depleted transplantation in children. Using its own MiXCR run on the PCR reads, TCRdb lists one record per CDR3 protein. The sample shows several thousand distinct CDR3 sequences, roughly 14% of them seen only once. Sequencing was performed on PBMCs, taken before TCRalphabeta/CD19-depleted stem cell transplant. Source of these receptors: a boy younger than 18 with acute lymphoblastic leukemia, due to receive a stem cell transplant. Each CDR3 is given with its conserved first and last residue. Each record gives: clone size, D gene, V gene, J gene, CDR3 protein, CDR3 DNA. The D gene is left open where the match is weak. Clone size, where shown, is once, few, many, or a class for clones that have expanded.

size: medium-sized
D: -
V: TRBV29-1
J: TRBJ2-3
CDR3: CSVAGNTDTQYF
DNA: TGCAGCGTTGCAGGAAATACAGATACGCAGTATTTT

size: -
D: -
V: TRBV18
J: TRBJ2-7
CDR3: CASSPAGLIYEQCF
DNA: TGTGCCAGCTCACCGGCAGGATTAATCTATGAGCAGTGCTTC

size: many
D: TRBD1
V: TRBV28
J: TRBJ2-3
CDR3: CASSFWTGGRSDTQYF
DNA: TGTGCCAGCAGTTTCTGGACAGGGGGTCGGTCAGATACGCAGTATTTT

size: medium-sized
D: TRBD1
V: TRBV28
J: TRBJ1-2
CDR3: CASSPQVGQGYGYTF
DNA: TGTGCCAGCAGCCCTCAAGTGGGACAGGGCTATGGCTACACCTTC

size: -
D: TRBD2
V: TRBV11-3
J: TRBJ2-3
CDR3: CGSSSLACSLAGFASTDTQYF
DNA: TGTGGCAGCAGCTCCCTCGCGTGCTCATTAGCGGGGTTTGCGAGCACAGATACGCAGTATTTT

size: -
D: TRBD2
V: TRBV5-6
J: TRBJ2-1
CDR3: CARGPGLAGGPGEQFF
DNA: TGTGCCAGGGGCCCGGGGCTAGCGGGAGGGCCGGGTGAGCAGTTCTTC

size: medium-sized
D: -
V: TRBV4-3
J: TRBJ2-7
CDR3: CASSQSRDSAYEQYF
DNA: TGCGCCAGCAGCCAGTCCCGGGACTCGGCCTACGAGCAGTACTTC

size: many
D: TRBD2
V: TRBV7-2
J: TRBJ2-5
CDR3: CASSLLRGVQETQYF
DNA: TGTGCCAGCAGCCTCCTTCGGGGGGTCCAAGAGACCCAGTACTTC

size: medium-sized
D: -
V: TRBV4-1
J: TRBJ2-7
CDR3: CASSQDSSEYF
DNA: TGCGCCAGCAGCCAAGACAGTAGTGAGTACTTC

size: medium-sized
D: -
V: TRBV5-1
J: TRBJ1-1
CDR3: CASSATGRTEAFF
DNA: TGCGCCAGCAGCGCAACAGGAAGAACTGAAGCTTTCTTT

size: medium-sized
D: -
V: TRBV6-5
J: TRBJ2-6
CDR3: CASSYGGEGANVLTF
DNA: TGTGCCAGCAGTTACGGCGGGGAGGGGGCCAACGTCCTGACTTTC

size: medium-sized
D: -
V: TRBV29-1
J: TRBJ2-2
CDR3: CSAGTHTGELFF
DNA: TGCAGCGCCGGGACTCACACCGGGGAGCTGTTTTTT

size: few
D: TRBD2
V: TRBV28
J: TRBJ2-2
CDR3: CASSPLSGRVGTGELFF
DNA: TGTGCCAGCAGCCCCCTCAGCGGGAGGGTTGGCACCGGGGAGCTGTTTTTT

size: -
D: -
V: TRBV5-4
J: TRBJ1-4
CDR3: CASSLGTGKLFF
DNA: TGTGCCAGCTCTCTCGGTACAGGAAAACTGTTTTTT

size: medium-sized
D: TRBD1
V: TRBV6-1
J: TRBJ2-3
CDR3: CASSADRGADTQYF
DNA: TGTGCCAGCAGTGCGGACAGGGGCGCAGATACGCAGTATTTT

size: medium-sized
D: -
V: TRBV20-1
J: TRBJ2-1
CDR3: CSASSWREEFNEQFF
DNA: TGCAGTGCTAGCAGCTGGCGGGAAGAGTTTAATGAGCAGTTCTTC

size: medium-sized
D: -
V: TRBV11-2
J: TRBJ2-2
CDR3: CASRLGGRTGELFF
DNA: TGTGCCAGCCGCCTGGGGGGGCGCACCGGGGAGCTGTTTTTT

size: -
D: TRBD1
V: TRBV28
J: TRBJ1-2
CDR3: CASGPQVRQGYGYTF
DNA: TGTGCCAGCGGCCCTCAAGTGAGACAGGGCTATGGCTACACCTTC

size: medium-sized
D: TRBD2
V: TRBV20-1
J: TRBJ2-2
CDR3: CSARSGGRGGELFF
DNA: TGCAGTGCTAGGAGCGGGGGGAGGGGCGGGGAGCTGTTTTTT

size: medium-sized
D: -
V: TRBV11-2
J: TRBJ2-3
CDR3: CASTLTLSTDTQYF
DNA: TGTGCCAGCACCTTGACACTCAGCACAGATACGCAGTATTTT

size: many
D: -
V: TRBV7-2
J: TRBJ2-2
CDR3: CASSFGQSFTGELFF
DNA: TGTGCCAGCAGCTTCGGACAGTCGTTCACCGGGGAGCTGTTTTTT

size: medium-sized
D: -
V: TRBV4-3
J: TRBJ2-7
CDR3: CASSQDRGAYEQYF
DNA: TGCGCCAGCAGCCAAGACAGGGGAGCCTACGAGCAGTACTTC

size: medium-sized
D: -
V: TRBV5-6
J: TRBJ1-5
CDR3: CASSTTGTYSNQPQHF
DNA: TGTGCCAGCAGCACCACAGGTACCTATAGCAATCAGCCCCAGCATTTT

size: -
D: TRBD1
V: TRBV4-3
J: TRBJ2-3
CDR3: CASSQRQGRTDTQYF
DNA: TGCGCCAGCAGCCAAAGACAGGGGCGCACAGATACGCAGTATTTT

size: many
D: -
V: TRBV6-1
J: TRBJ2-3
CDR3: CASSEWLSTDTQYF
DNA: TGTGCCAGCAGTGAGTGGCTTAGCACAGATACGCAGTATTTT

size: once
D: -
V: TRBV6-1
J: TRBJ1-1
CDR3: CASSTQTVNTEAFF
DNA: TGTGCCAGCAGTACCCAGACGGTGAACACTGAAGCTTTCTTT

size: medium-sized
D: -
V: TRBV9
J: TRBJ1-3
CDR3: CASSVAGGGGNTIYF
DNA: TGTGCCAGCAGCGTAGCGGGAGGCGGTGGAAACACCATATATTTT

size: medium-sized
D: -
V: TRBV5-1
J: TRBJ1-2
CDR3: CASSLEGDYGYTF
DNA: TGCGCCAGCAGCTTGGAAGGGGACTATGGCTACACCTTC

size: medium-sized
D: -
V: TRBV28
J: TRBJ1-4
CDR3: CASSWTDEKLFF
DNA: TGTGCCAGCAGTTGGACCGATGAAAAACTGTTTTTT

size: many
D: -
V: TRBV4-3
J: TRBJ2-7
CDR3: CASSLGVGSEQYF
DNA: TGCGCCAGCAGCCTCGGGGTAGGGTCCGAGCAGTACTTC

size: medium-sized
D: -
V: TRBV4-1
J: TRBJ2-3
CDR3: CASSQTRTDTQYF
DNA: TGCGCCAGCAGCCAAACCCGCACAGATACGCAGTATTTT

size: many
D: TRBD2
V: TRBV6-5
J: TRBJ2-3
CDR3: CASSYSSFPGTRSTDTQYF
DNA: TGTGCCAGCAGTTACTCGTCGTTCCCGGGGACTAGGAGCACAGATACGCAGTATTTT

size: medium-sized
D: -
V: TRBV7-9
J: TRBJ1-4
CDR3: CASSLAQGGEKLFF
DNA: TGTGCCAGCAGCTTAGCCCAGGGAGGAGAAAAACTGTTTTTT

size: medium-sized
D: -
V: TRBV5-1
J: TRBJ1-4
CDR3: CASSSYSGEKLFF
DNA: TGCGCCAGCAGCTCCTACTCAGGGGAAAAACTGTTTTTT

size: medium-sized
D: TRBD2
V: TRBV3-1
J: TRBJ2-3
CDR3: CASSQDGAGVKDTQYF
DNA: TGTGCCAGCAGCCAAGATGGGGCGGGGGTGAAAGATACGCAGTATTTT

size: medium-sized
D: -
V: TRBV5-5
J: TRBJ1-5
CDR3: CASSLQPYSNQPQHF
DNA: TGTGCCAGCAGCTTACAGCCTTATAGCAATCAGCCCCAGCATTTT

size: medium-sized
D: TRBD2
V: TRBV7-3
J: TRBJ2-1
CDR3: CASSQGLAASTEQFF
DNA: TGTGCCAGCAGCCAGGGACTAGCGGCATCGACGGAGCAGTTCTTC

size: medium-sized
D: TRBD2
V: TRBV11-2
J: TRBJ2-3
CDR3: CASSPRLAGASTDTQYF
DNA: TGTGCCAGCAGCCCGAGACTAGCGGGGGCTTCCACAGATACGCAGTATTTT